This entry lists 20 T cell receptor beta chains sequenced from one sample in a study of Ad26.COV2.S vaccination and SARS-CoV-2 variants. As to treatment: 15 to 20 received Ad26.COV2.S at low or high dose, single or two shots; 5 received placebo; per-sample allocation not given. Sampling happened 63 days after the first vaccine or placebo injection. Measured with immunoSEQ multiplex PCR; TCRdb has only the in-frame clones, and not every one. The table has 300,000 to 400,000 clones, around 83% seen once; the top ten hold 3.3%. The material sequenced was peripheral blood, taken in a trial of Ad26.COV2.S vaccine versus placebo. The receptors originated from a person between 18 and 65 years old who received the Ad26.COV2.S COVID-19 vaccine or a placebo.

CDR3 bases: TGTGCTAGTGGTTTTGGAGGACAGGGTCTCCATGAGCAGTTCTTC. Its protein is CASGFGGQGLHEQFF. The chain employs TRBV12-5 and TRBJ2-1; 8 bases map to TRBD1. J gave up 8 bases and V 3 bases, and 9 bases lay outside the gene matches. The CDR3 spans 15 residues. The germline CDR1 and CDR2 sequences are LGHNT and FRNRAP.

This chain joins TRBV6-2 or TRBV6-3 and TRBJ1-4; no definite D call. Germline-derived CDR1 and CDR2 are MNHEY and SVGEGT. There are 16 residues in the CDR3. V lost 2 bases and J 0 bases, leaving 10 bases between the germline ends. The CDR3 loop reads CASSYGGPATNEKLFF. CDR3 bases: TGTGCCAGCAGTTACGGCGGACCTGCAACTAATGAAAAACTGTTTTTT.

J is TRBJ2-3 and V is TRBV2, with D maybe TRBD2 (5 bases). CDR1 is SNHLY and CDR2 is FYNNEI in the germline V gene. V lost 5 bases and J 1 base, leaving 13 bases between the germline ends. There are 15 residues in the CDR3. The CDR3 spells CASSNEGGGTDTQYF. CDR3 in DNA: TGTGCCAGCAGTAACGAGGGTGGTGGCACAGATACGCAGTATTTT.

The J gene is TRBJ2-1, the V gene TRBV11-2, with TRBD2 matching over 10 bases. This CDR3 contains 18 residues. From germline, CDR1 is SGHAT and CDR2 FQNNGV. The V gene end was trimmed by 1 base and the J gene end by 0 bases; junction bases not matched to a gene: 6. The CDR3, as DNA: TGTGCCAGCAGCTTAGTACCTAGCGGGAGTCTCTCCTACAATGAGCAGTTCTTC. Translation: CASSLVPSGSLSYNEQFF. Filled out from reference TRBV11-2 and TRBJ2-1, the complete variable domain reads EAGVAQSPRYKIIEKRQSVAFWCNPISGHATLYWYQQILGQGPKLLIQFQNNGVVDDSQLPKDRFSAERLKGVDSTLKIQPAKLEDSAVYLCASSLVPSGSLSYNEQFFGPGTRLTVL.

The chain carries TRBV28 and TRBJ1-6; possible D gene TRBD1, 6 bases. V gave up 5 bases and J gave up 4 bases, with 12 bases separating them. The CDR3 spans 15 residues. Germline loops: CDR1 MDHEN, CDR2 SYDVKM. CDR3 sequence (DNA): TGTGCCAGCAGTCCCCCAGGACAGTATAATTCACCCCTCCACTTT. Encoded protein: CASSPPGQYNSPLHF.

The chain recombines TRBV18 with TRBJ2-2; 14 bases match TRBD2. The CDR3 length is 18 residues. CDR1 and CDR2 (germline): KGHSH, LQKENI. With V trimmed by 0 bases and J by 5 bases, 5 bases remained unmatched. The CDR3 is CASSPPKGLAGATGELFF. The CDR3 DNA is TGTGCCAGCTCACCACCCAAGGGACTAGCGGGGGCGACCGGGGAGCTGTTTTTT.

The rearrangement links TRBV28 to TRBJ2-3; 7 bases fit TRBD2. Looked up from germline, CDR1 is MDHEN and CDR2 is SYDVKM. J gave up 5 bases and V 3 bases, and 8 bases lay outside the gene matches. The CDR3 is 15 amino acids. DNA for the CDR3: TGTGCCAGCAGTTTTATTTTTTCGGGGGGAGATACGCAGTATTTT. Residues: CASSFIFSGGDTQYF.

In its sample, this clone was seen a few times. The chain links TRBV2 to TRBJ2-5; 7 bases agree with TRBD1. This CDR3 is built from 15 residues. Per germline, CDR1 SNHLY and CDR2 FYNNEI. The V segment lost 6 bases and the J segment 5 bases; nucleotides outside the gene matches: 12. CDR3 region: CASSPTGTAGETQYF. CDR3 nucleotides: TGTGCCAGCAGCCCTACAGGGACAGCAGGCGAGACCCAGTACTTC.

This chain uses TRBV19 with TRBJ2-5, with 9 bases that match TRBD2. V lost 5 bases to trimming and J lost 4 bases; unmatched junction nucleotides: 11. CDR1 and CDR2 (germline): LNHDA, SQIVND (reference sequence). The CDR3 spans 16 residues. The CDR3 loop reads CASSQIHKAGGETQYF. CDR3 nucleotides: TGTGCCAGTAGTCAAATCCACAAAGCGGGGGGAGAGACCCAGTACTTC.

The J gene is TRBJ2-7, the V gene TRBV6-2 or TRBV6-3, with a tentative D call TRBD1 (6 bases). The ends were cut back, 2 bases at V and 4 bases at J, with 12 bases in the middle. The CDR3 contains 14 residues. Germline V gene lookup returns CDR1 MNHEY and CDR2 SVGEGT. The CDR3 loop is CASSYGQGLYEQYF. The CDR3 nucleotides read TGTGCCAGCAGTTACGGGCAGGGGCTATACGAGCAGTACTTC.

The J gene is TRBJ1-1, the V gene TRBV30; D is unclear. Between the trimmed V and J ends, which lost 0 bases and 2 bases, there was a span of 10 bases. The CDR3 has 14 residues. The V gene's germline CDR1 is GTSNPN and CDR2 SVGIG (reference sequence). CDR3 protein: CAWSVGRINTEAFF. The DNA for the CDR3 is TGTGCCTGGAGTGTAGGGCGGATTAACACTGAAGCTTTCTTT.

In this sample, this clone turned up a few times. The chain carries TRBV6-5 and TRBJ1-2; 8 nucleotides agree with TRBD1. This CDR3 contains 16 residues. Germline CDR1 reads MNHEY; CDR2 reads SVGAGI. Trimming at V came to 2 bases and at J to 3 bases, leaving 8 bases not matched to a gene. CDR3 DNA sequence: TGTGCCAGCAGTTACAGCGTTGCAGGGGGCCACTATGGCTACACCTTC. Protein product: CASSYSVAGGHYGYTF.

The chain joins TRBV6-2 or TRBV6-3 to TRBJ2-3, with D perhaps TRBD1 or TRBD2 (5 bases each). V lost 6 bases to trimming and J lost 4 bases, with 14 bases between them. The germline V gene has CDR1 MNHEY and CDR2 SVGEGT. This CDR3 is 14 amino acids long. The CDR3 loop reads CASSRDLSPDTQYF. The CDR3 nucleotides are TGTGCCAGCAGCCGGGACCTTAGCCCAGATACGCAGTATTTT.

This chain uses TRBV4-1 with TRBJ2-5; TRBD2 matches at 9 bases. The CDR3 covers 17 residues. Germline assignment: CDR1 MGHRA and CDR2 YSYEKL. V lost 0 bases, J lost 4 bases, and 9 bases stayed unmatched. The CDR3 coding sequence is TGCGCCAGCAGCCAAGATTGGGCTAGCGGGATAGGAGAGACCCAGTACTTC. Translation gives CASSQDWASGIGETQYF.

This rearrangement joins TRBV9 to TRBJ2-3; TRBD2 agrees at 9 bases. V trimming: 3 bases; J trimming: 5 bases; junction bases outside the gene matches: 7. This CDR3 is 15 amino acids long. The germline V gene encodes CDR1 SGDLS and CDR2 YYNGEE. The chain's CDR3 is CASSASSGGLDTQYF. In DNA form, the CDR3 reads TGTGCCAGCAGCGCCTCAAGCGGGGGGTTAGATACGCAGTATTTT.

The chain uses TRBV7-2 and TRBJ2-1; 9 bases map to TRBD2. The V segment lost 5 bases and the J segment 12 bases; nucleotides outside the gene matches: 11. CDR1 is SGHTA, CDR2 FQGNSA, per germline. There are 14 residues in the CDR3. CDR3 region: CASSPTSGSTGQFF. The DNA for the CDR3 is TGTGCCAGCAGCCCGACTAGCGGATCAACCGGGCAGTTCTTC.

The chain carries TRBV5-1 and TRBJ2-7, with D unresolved. Germline lookup yields CDR1 SGHRS and CDR2 YFSETQ. There are 15 residues in the CDR3. V was clipped by 0 bases and J by 1 base, with 11 bases between them. The CDR3 region has the DNA TGCGCCAGCAGCTTGGGGCCCGGTGATTCCTACGAGCAGTACTTC. Translated: CASSLGPGDSYEQYF.

This chain uses TRBV19 with TRBJ2-7; 9 nucleotides align to TRBD1. In germline, CDR1 is LNHDA, CDR2 SQIVND (reference sequence). V lost 5 bases to trimming and J lost 2 bases; unmatched junction nucleotides: 7. The CDR3 contains 15 residues. CDR3 nucleotides: TGTGCCAGTAGTGGGGGGACAGGGAGTACCTACGAGCAGTACTTC. Residues: CASSGGTGSTYEQYF.

Points on this clone: Other DNA sequences within the sample encode an identical CDR3. This chain joins TRBV5-1 and TRBJ2-5; no definite D call. V shed 0 bases and J shed 1 base, with 7 bases lying between them. The CDR3 length is 14 residues. From germline, CDR1 is SGHRS and CDR2 YFSETQ. The chain's CDR3 is CASSLGTAQETQYF. DNA for the CDR3: TGCGCCAGCAGCTTGGGTACAGCCCAAGAGACCCAGTACTTC.

This clone occurred once. The gene calls are TRBV21-1 and TRBJ2-5; the table names TRBD1, a call not compared with the DNA. TRBV21-1 is a listed pseudogene. The CDR3 runs 15 residues. CDR3 in amino acids: CASSKGGGEQETQYF. CDR3 sequence (DNA): TGTGCCAGCAGCAAAGGAGGGGGAGAACAAGAGACCCAGTACTTC.